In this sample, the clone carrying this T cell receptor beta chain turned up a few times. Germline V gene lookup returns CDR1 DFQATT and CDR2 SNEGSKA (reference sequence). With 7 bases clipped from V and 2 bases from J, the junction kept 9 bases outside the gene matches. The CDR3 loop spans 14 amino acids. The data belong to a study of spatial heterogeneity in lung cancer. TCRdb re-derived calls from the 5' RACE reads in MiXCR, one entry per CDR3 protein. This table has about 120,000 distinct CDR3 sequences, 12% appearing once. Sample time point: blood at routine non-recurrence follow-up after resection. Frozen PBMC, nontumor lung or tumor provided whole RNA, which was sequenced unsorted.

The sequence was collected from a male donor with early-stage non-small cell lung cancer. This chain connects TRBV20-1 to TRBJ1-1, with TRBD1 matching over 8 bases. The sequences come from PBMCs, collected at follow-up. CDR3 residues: CSGKTGGPNTEAFF. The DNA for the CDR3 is TGCAGTGGTAAAACAGGGGGACCAAACACTGAAGCTTTCTTT.